The 21 T cell receptor beta chains presented below share a single source sample, sequenced in a study of T cells after yellow fever vaccination. Each CDR3 protein gets one entry after TCRdb re-called the 5' RACE reads with MiXCR. The sample lists about 340,000 distinct CDR3 sequences; roughly 8.7% were seen once. The input for sequencing was PBMCs, taken on the day of the first yellow fever vaccination. Receptor source: a man between 18 and 35 years old who received the YFV17D yellow fever vaccine.

The chain recombines TRBV6-4 with TRBJ2-3; the match to TRBD2 covers 9 bases. The V segment lost 5 bases and the J segment 6 bases; nucleotides outside the gene matches: 12. The germline CDR1 and CDR2 sequences are MRHNA and SNTAGT. The CDR3 is 16 amino acids. The CDR3 region has the DNA TGTGCCAGCAGTCCTAGCGGGGCCTCTTTTTTTGATACGCAGTATTTT. It encodes CASSPSGASFFDTQYF.

This clonotype has a handful of counts. V usage is TRBV4-2 and J usage is TRBJ1-4; 9 bases line up with TRBD1. Germline CDR1 LGHNA, CDR2 YNFKEQ. After removal of 5 bases from V and 3 bases from J, the junction contained 4 bases not matched to a gene. This CDR3 is built from 15 residues. The CDR3 nucleotides read TGTGCCAGCAGCAACCGGGACAGGGCTAATGAAAAACTGTTTTTT. Protein sequence: CASSNRDRANEKLFF.

This clonotype was observed a handful of times. The chain carries TRBV9 and TRBJ1-3, with D hard to call. The length of the CDR3 is 17 residues. Trimming pared 4 bases from V and 0 bases from J, leaving 17 bases between. Germline V gene lookup returns CDR1 SGDLS and CDR2 YYNGEE. CDR3 amino acids: CASSRHGQSSSGNTIYF. CDR3 in DNA: TGTGCCAGCAGCCGACACGGTCAGTCAAGCTCTGGAAACACCATATATTTT.

The chain recombines TRBV9 with TRBJ2-1; 9 nucleotides agree with TRBD2. Trimming at V came to 3 bases and at J to 4 bases, leaving 8 bases not matched to a gene. CDR3 length equals 16 residues. The germline gives CDR1 SGDLS, CDR2 YYNGEE. In nucleotides, the CDR3 is TGTGCCAGCAGCGCAGGTAGCGGGAGCCTATACAATGAGCAGTTCTTC. Its protein product is CASSAGSGSLYNEQFF.

This clonotype was recorded many times. The chain recombines TRBV5-1 with TRBJ1-6; D gene uncertain. The CDR3 totals 12 residues. Germline CDR1 reads SGHRS; CDR2 reads YFSETQ. Trimming cost V 5 bases and J 7 bases, with 7 bases left between them. The CDR3 is CASRVENSPLHF. In nucleotides, the CDR3 is TGCGCCAGCAGGGTGGAAAATTCACCCCTCCACTTT.

This clonotype was observed a few times. The rearrangement links TRBV12-3 or TRBV12-4 to TRBJ2-2; D remains unclear. The length of the CDR3 is 14 residues. V shed 3 bases and J shed 4 bases, with 9 bases lying between them. The CDR3 sequence is CASSFGYGTGELFF. CDR3 in DNA: TGTGCCAGCAGTTTCGGGTACGGCACCGGGGAGCTGTTTTTT.

This chain links TRBV28 with TRBJ2-7; D possibly matches TRBD1 or TRBD2 (5 bases each). The CDR3 length is 20 residues. From germline, CDR1 is MDHEN and CDR2 SYDVKM. V was clipped by 4 bases and J by 0 bases, with 28 bases between them. CDR3 nucleotides: TGTGCCAGCAGTTCCCCCCGGACTCGGCAGGGCCTAAAAAGCTCCTACGAGCAGTACGTC. This codes for CASSSPRTRQGLKSSYEQYV.

This clonotype was counted ten times or more. The chain carries TRBV29-1 and TRBJ2-3, with D possibly being TRBD2 (6 bases). Trimming left V 7 bases short and J 1 base short, with 15 bases between. Germline values: CDR1 SQVTM, CDR2 ANQGSEA. This CDR3 has 14 residues. The chain's CDR3 is CSAPGRGGTDTQYF. The CDR3 DNA follows: TGCAGCGCCCCCGGGAGAGGGGGCACAGATACGCAGTATTTT.

This clonotype came up a few times. This rearrangement joins TRBV20-1 to TRBJ2-5; D uncertain. Germline V CDR1 and CDR2: DFQATT, SNEGSKA (reference sequence). CDR3 length: 14 amino acids. The V end was cut by 0 bases, the J end by 1 base, with 9 bases between. The CDR3 loop reads CSARDPALQETQYF. In DNA form, the CDR3 reads TGCAGTGCTAGAGATCCGGCTCTCCAAGAGACCCAGTACTTC.

This clonotype was recorded at least ten times. The chain employs TRBV5-4 and TRBJ2-5; 7 bases map to TRBD1. Germline loops: CDR1 SGHNT, CDR2 YYREEE (reference sequence). The CDR3 is 15 amino acids. V dropped 4 bases and J dropped 2; count of bases not matched to a gene: 8. In nucleotides, the CDR3 is TGTGCCAGCAGCAGGCCGGGACAGCCTCAAGAGACCCAGTACTTC. This codes for CASSRPGQPQETQYF.

The chain joins TRBV24-1 to TRBJ2-2, with D possibly TRBD1 on 6 matching bases. Germline V gives CDR1 KGHDR, CDR2 SFDVKD. The germline V and J ends were trimmed by 5 bases and 5 bases, with 14 bases remaining between them. This CDR3 region has 15 residues. The CDR3 DNA is TGTGCCACCAGTGGTGTCCGGGACACAACCGGGGAGCTGTTTTTT. As protein: CATSGVRDTTGELFF.

The chain links TRBV7-8 to TRBJ2-7; D gene uncertain. The CDR3 spans 14 residues. The germline V and J ends were trimmed by 2 bases and 2 bases, with 10 bases remaining between them. Germline-derived CDR1 and CDR2 are SGHVS and FQNEAQ. The CDR3 sequence: CASSLHSGPYEQYV. The CDR3 DNA reads as TGTGCCAGCAGCTTACATTCCGGCCCCTACGAGCAGTACGTC.

The chain couples TRBV5-5 to TRBJ2-7; D ambiguous. Looked up from germline, CDR1 is SGHKS and CDR2 is YYEKEE (reference sequence). V lost 0 bases, J lost 6 bases, and 4 bases lay in between. This CDR3 spans 11 amino acids. The CDR3 DNA follows: TGTGCCAGCAGCTTGGAAACCGAGCAGTACGTC. Encoded protein: CASSLETEQYV.

This clonotype was recorded a few times. The chain joins TRBV6-2 or TRBV6-3 to TRBJ2-5; a weak D match, TRBD2 (5 bases). Trimming took 3 bases from V and 0 from J, leaving 14 bases between them. The CDR3 runs to 16 residues. The germline V gene has CDR1 MNHEY and CDR2 SVGEGT. CDR3 DNA: TGTGCCAGCAGTTATGTGGTAGGAGGTTACCAAGAGACCCAGTACTTC. Amino acid sequence: CASSYVVGGYQETQYF.

The V call is TRBV7-2, the J call TRBJ2-1; no clear D. Germline lookup yields CDR1 SGHTA and CDR2 FQGNSA. V lost 4 bases, J lost 10 bases, and 14 bases lay in between. The CDR3 has 13 residues. This CDR3 reads CASSSSPMGEQFF. In DNA, the CDR3 is TGTGCCAGCAGCTCGAGTCCGATGGGGGAGCAGTTCTTC. The complete variable domain, with remaining parts taken from reference TRBV7-2 and TRBJ2-1, reads GAGVSQSPSNKVTEKGKDVELRCDPISGHTALYWYRQSLGQGLEFLIYFQGNSAPDKSGLPSDRFSAERTGGSVSTLTIQRTQQEDSAVYLCASSSSPMGEQFFGPGTRLTVL.

In its sample, this clonotype was seen many times. The J gene is TRBJ1-5, the V gene TRBV12-3 or TRBV12-4; D perhaps matches TRBD1 (5 bases). The CDR3 has 13 residues. Trimming took off 3 bases at V and 7 bases at J, with 10 bases between the two ends. The CDR3 sequence is CASSFQGTQPQHF. The CDR3 DNA reads as TGTGCCAGCAGTTTTCAGGGCACGCAGCCCCAGCATTTT.

In its sample, this clonotype was seen many times. This chain uses TRBV5-1 with TRBJ2-5, with 7 nucleotides matching TRBD2. With V trimmed by 4 bases and J by 3 bases, 6 bases remained unmatched. Germline values: CDR1 SGHRS, CDR2 YFSETQ. CDR3 length: 14 amino acids. This CDR3 is CASSLTSPEETQYF. The CDR3 region has the DNA TGCGCCAGCAGCCTGACTAGCCCGGAAGAGACCCAGTACTTC.

V and J are TRBV19 and TRBJ2-2, with 10 nucleotides matching TRBD1. J gave up 5 bases and V 4 bases, and 4 bases lay outside the gene matches. The CDR3 covers 15 residues. Germline values: CDR1 LNHDA, CDR2 SQIVND (reference sequence). CDR3 region: CASSTWTGGTGELFF. Written as DNA, the CDR3 is TGTGCCAGTAGTACCTGGACAGGGGGGACCGGGGAGCTGTTTTTT.

This clonotype was seen only a few times. The J gene is TRBJ2-1, the V gene TRBV20-1, with D possibly being TRBD2 (6 bases). CDR1 is DFQATT, CDR2 SNEGSKA, per germline (reference sequence). Trimming cost V 3 bases and J 3 bases, with 18 bases left between them. The CDR3 covers 16 residues. CDR3 DNA sequence: TGCAGTGCTAGGGGCGCTCAGGGACTTTACTACAATGAGCAGTTCTTC. The encoded protein is CSARGAQGLYYNEQFF.

The table lists this clonotype with a few counts. V is TRBV7-9 and J is TRBJ1-1, with a weak D call TRBD1 (5 bases). Germline CDR1 is SEHNR and CDR2 is FQNEAQ (reference sequence). The CDR3 runs 14 residues. V was trimmed by 3 bases and J by 5 bases, leaving 13 bases between them. CDR3 residues: CASSFLGGGTEAFF. The DNA for the CDR3 is TGTGCCAGCAGCTTCCTCGGGGGTGGGACTGAAGCTTTCTTT. Together with reference TRBV7-9 and TRBJ1-1, the CDR3 gives the full variable domain: DTGVSQNPRHKITKRGQNVTFRCDPISEHNRLYWYRQTLGQGPEFLTYFQNEAQLEKSRLLSDRFSAERPKGSFSTLEIQRTEQGDSAMYLCASSFLGGGTEAFFGQGTRLTVV.

The genes are TRBV15 and TRBJ2-1; possibly TRBD1 for D (6 bases). V was shortened by 4 bases and J by 4 bases, with 11 bases between the two germline ends. Germline V gene lookup returns CDR1 LNHNV and CDR2 YYDKDF (reference sequence). The CDR3 runs 14 residues. CDR3 DNA sequence: TGTGCCACCAGCACCAAGGACAGATACAATGAGCAGTTCTTC. Amino acid sequence: CATSTKDRYNEQFF. The full variable domain, with the rest looked up from reference TRBV15 and TRBJ2-1, is DAMVIQNPRYQVTQFGKPVTLSCSQTLNHNVMYWYQQKSSQAPKLLFHYYDKDFNNEADTPDNFQSRRPNTSFCFLDIRSPGLGDTAMYLCATSTKDRYNEQFFGPGTRLTVL.